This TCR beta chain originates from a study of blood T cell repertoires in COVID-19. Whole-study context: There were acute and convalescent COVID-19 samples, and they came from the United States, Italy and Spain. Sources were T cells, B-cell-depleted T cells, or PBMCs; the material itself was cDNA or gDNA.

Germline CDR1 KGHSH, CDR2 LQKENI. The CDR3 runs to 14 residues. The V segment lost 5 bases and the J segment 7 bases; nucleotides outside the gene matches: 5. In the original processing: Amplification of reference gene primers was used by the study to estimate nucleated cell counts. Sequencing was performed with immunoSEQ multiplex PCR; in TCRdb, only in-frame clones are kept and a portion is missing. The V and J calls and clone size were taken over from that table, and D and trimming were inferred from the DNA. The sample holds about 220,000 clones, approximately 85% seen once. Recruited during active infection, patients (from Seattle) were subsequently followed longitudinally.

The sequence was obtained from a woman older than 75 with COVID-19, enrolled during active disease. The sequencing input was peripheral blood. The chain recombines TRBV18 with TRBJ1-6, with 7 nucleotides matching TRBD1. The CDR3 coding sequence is TGTGCCAGCTCAGAGGACAGGATGAATTCACCCCTCCACTTT. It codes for CASSEDRMNSPLHF.